This T cell receptor beta chain appears in the sequencing data of a study of blood T cell repertoires in COVID-19. Turning to the study itself: T cells, B-cell-depleted T cells, or PBMCs supplied cDNA or gDNA.

The CDR3 is 15 residues long. Deletions cut 5 bases from V and 4 bases from J, with 18 bases between. Germline CDR1 is LNHDA and CDR2 is SQIVND (reference sequence). Only in-frame clones appear in the TCRdb table, and some are missing; sequencing was by immunoSEQ multiplex PCR. This sample has 95,000 to 120,000 clones, with roughly 84% found just once. Sequencing was done on a sample of peripheral blood. The receptor's source is a woman in her 70s who had recovered from COVID-19. The rearrangement links TRBV19 to TRBJ2-7; TRBD1 is a possible D gene (6 bases). Written as DNA, the CDR3 is TGTGCCAGTAGTTCCTTCGACAGGTCCCCTTACGAGCAGTACTTC. Encoded protein: CASSSFDRSPYEQYF.